This T cell receptor (beta chain) was identified in a study of shared clonotypes between healthy human individuals. Broader study findings: Estimated richness values were generally larger in naive subsets than in memory subsets. Clonotypes not shared had lower generation probabilities than those common to all four donors. It was anticipated that sequencing depth would influence how many clonotypes donors shared.

Points on this clone: Its antigen is still unknown.

It was CD45RO-negative cells, positively selected for CCR7, that made up naive CD8 cells, with terminally differentiated effector memory CD45RA+ cells excluded. Trimming removed 1 base at V and 6 bases at J, with 11 bases between. Germline values: CDR1 SGHNT, CDR2 YYREEE (reference sequence). This CDR3 has 13 amino acids. In the authors' methods: For the immunoSEQ data, sequences were junction-only without quality scores, so filtering differed. Assay: immunoSEQ multiplex PCR; the TCRdb copy retains only in-frame clones and omits some. The D gene and trimming were derived from the DNA, and the V and J assignments and clone size from that table. The sample yields 1.5 million to 2.5 million clones, about 94% seen once.

Material: naive CD8+ T cells sorted from blood. The chain recombines TRBV5-4 with TRBJ2-7, with D maybe TRBD2 (7 bases). The TCR comes from a man aged 18 to 30 in good health. CDR3 DNA sequence: TGTGCCAGCAGCTTGAAAGGGGGGGGCGAGCAGTACTTC. Protein sequence: CASSLKGGGEQYF.